The source of this T cell receptor (beta chain) is a study of regulatory T cells in long-lasting Graves disease. Study-level results: Peripheral blood, not thyroid tissue, was the sole material studied.

Germline V gives CDR1 SGDLS, CDR2 YYNGEE. The ends were cut back, 0 bases at V and 5 bases at J, with 9 bases in the middle. The CDR3 extends over 13 amino acids. The time point denotes: newly diagnosed GD, antithyroid drugs for less than 3 months. The TCR library used RNA extracted from PBMCs. This clonotype was seen more than once but under ten times. Its antigen remains unknown. To make TCR beta libraries, researchers used iRepertoire HTBI primers and Arm-PCR of CDR3 regions. TCRdb used MiXCR to reprocess the multiplex PCR reads, holding one entry per CDR3 protein. The data contain some 400,000 distinct CDR3 sequences, about 15% of them seen just once; the ten biggest clones take up roughly 17%. Separately, the same data were catalogued under a study of T cells in Graves' hyperthyroidism and ophthalmopathy. From that study: Hyperthyroidism patients were newly diagnosed, had disease duration under 2 months, and were aged 18 to 65 years. HTBI primers were the set used in a first-round RT-PCR of the TCR CDR3. Ophthalmopathy was separated from stable hyperthyroidism by a 13 V-J model.

This sequence was found in a woman in her thirties with Graves disease. The starting material was peripheral blood mononuclear cells (PBMCs), obtained at new diagnosis, from a patient treated with antithyroid drugs. The gene calls are TRBV9 and TRBJ2-7, with D possibly TRBD2 on 6 matching bases. CDR3 DNA sequence: TGTGCCAGCAGCGTAGCGGGAGACCACGAGCAGTACTTC. Its protein product is CASSVAGDHEQYF. Full variable domain (rest looked up from reference TRBV9 and TRBJ2-7): DSGVTQTPKHLITATGQRVTLRCSPRSGDLSVYWYQQSLDQGLQFLIQYYNGEERAKGNILERFSAQQFPDLHSELNLSSLELGDSALYFCASSVAGDHEQYFGPGTRLTVT.